Given below is one TCR beta chain in context. There is no known antigen for this receptor. Per-base qualities were not stored, and no clone one base away is much larger. This specimen belongs to a study of PD-1 and CTLA-4 blockade in melanoma (dated by TCRdb to the early 2020s). Notes on the research overall: The study compared how PD-1 blockade and CTLA-4 blockade affected the melanoma-reactive CD8 T cell response in patients with melanoma.

The cysteine opens and the phenylalanine closes a CDR3 of 15 amino acids. Here the CDR3 DNA is all that survives: 45 bases in frame from base 1. V is trimmed back by 5 bases and J by 7 bases, and the junction contains 6 bases that no gene match accounts for. The germline V gene encodes CDR1 SEHNR and CDR2 FQNEAQ (reference sequence). The library was prepared using the immunoSEQ multiplex PCR assay. Held by TCRdb, this immuneACCESS table contains in-frame sequences only and omits some clones. Under half of the omission traces to an unresolved V gene where checked; the cause of the rest is unknown. The sample table lists around 32,000 clones, roughly nine tenths of them with a count of one. Approximately 8% of the sample is held by the ten biggest clonotypes.

The chain employs TRBV7-9 and TRBJ2-2, and TRBD1 matches 11 of the central bases. This sequence was found in a human donor with melanoma. This material consisted of CD8+ T cells from peripheral blood, taken before anti-PD-1 treatment. CDR3 sequence: CASSATGQGDGELFF. The DNA reads TGTGCCAGCAGCGCAACGGGACAGGGGGACGGGGAGCTGTTTTTT.